This T cell receptor beta chain is from a study of blood T cell repertoires in COVID-19. Study as a whole: Spain, Italy and the United States supplied samples that represented acute and convalescent COVID-19. PBMCs, B-cell-depleted T cells, or T cells were the source of the cDNA or gDNA that made up the material.

The sample holds one count of this clone. This CDR3 spans 14 amino acids. V dropped 5 bases and J dropped 1 base, with 11 bases sitting between them. Germline lookup yields CDR1 MNHEY and CDR2 SMNVEV (reference sequence). Patients at the Seattle site were enrolled during active infection and followed longitudinally. As handled by the study authors: Estimation of nucleated cell counts was performed using reference gene primer amplification. Produced via immunoSEQ multiplex PCR; TCRdb's table is partial and in-frame only. V, J and clone size derive from that table, while D and trimming were established from the DNA sequence. The sample contains about 440,000 clones, around 89% of which appear only once.

The J gene is TRBJ1-1, the V gene TRBV27; the D is unclear. This receptor was taken from a woman aged 45-65 years with COVID-19, enrolled during active disease. Sequenced: peripheral blood. The CDR3 DNA sequence: TGTGCCAGCAGTGAATACTCTTGGAACACTGAAGCTTTCTTT. This codes for CASSEYSWNTEAFF.